These 21 T cell receptor beta chains were sequenced from one sample in a study of T cells in localized non-small cell lung cancer. Using immunoSEQ multiplex PCR, the repertoire was profiled, and TCRdb retains in-frame clones only, with some absent. The sample includes about 52,000 clones, more than 75% seen only once; the top ten take about a sixth. The sample in question was PBMCs, obtained before any cancer treatment. These receptors all stem from a female donor with stage II lung adenocarcinoma.

J is TRBJ2-2 and V is TRBV29-1, with 10 bases that match TRBD1. From germline, CDR1 is SQVTM and CDR2 ANQGSEA. The V segment lost 6 bases and the J segment 4 bases; nucleotides outside the gene matches: 11. The CDR3 loop spans 16 amino acids. The CDR3 sequence is CSVAGRQGAITGELFF. The CDR3 DNA follows: TGCAGCGTCGCCGGACGACAGGGGGCTATCACCGGGGAGCTGTTTTTT.

The chain recombines TRBV6-4 with TRBJ2-6; no firm D call. Trimming took 2 bases from V and 0 from J, leaving 2 bases between them. Germline-derived CDR1 and CDR2 are MRHNA and SNTAGT. This CDR3 is built from 14 residues. Here the CDR3 DNA reads TGTGCCAGCAGTGACACCTCTGGGGCCAACGTCCTGACTTTC. Its protein product is CASSDTSGANVLTF.

The chain couples TRBV11-3 to TRBJ2-1, with 10 bases matching TRBD2. CDR1 is SGHNT, CDR2 YENEEA, per germline. V shed 2 bases, J shed 2 bases, and the junction held 0 bases outside the gene matches. The CDR3 is 15 residues long. Here the CDR3 reads CASSLSGGAYNEQFF. The CDR3 DNA reads as TGTGCCAGCAGCTTAAGCGGGGGGGCCTACAATGAGCAGTTCTTC.

This clone has only one observation. Here the CDR3 reads CASTNPTGGETQYF. CDR3 nucleotide sequence: TGCGCCAGCACCAATCCGACAGGGGGCGAGACCCAGTACTTC. This chain connects TRBV4-1 to TRBJ2-5, with 10 bases identical to TRBD1. Germline V gives CDR1 MGHRA, CDR2 YSYEKL. J lost 5 bases, V lost 7 bases, and 7 bases had no gene match. This CDR3 is built from 14 residues.

For this clone: Given a much more abundant clone one base away, this may be a read error. The chain uses TRBV12-5 and TRBJ2-7; D ambiguous. V gave up 4 bases and J gave up 2 bases, with 3 bases separating them. There are 11 residues in the CDR3. The germline gives CDR1 LGHNT, CDR2 FRNRAP. The CDR3 DNA reads TGTGCTAGTGGTTGGGCCTACGAGCAGTACTTC. This gives the protein CASGWAYEQYF.

The chain recombines TRBV27 with TRBJ2-7; D is possibly TRBD1 (5 bases). Trimming removed 5 bases from V and 6 bases from J, with 8 bases in between. CDR3 length: 11 residues. From germline, CDR1 is MNHEY and CDR2 SMNVEV (reference sequence). The CDR3 DNA sequence: TGTGCCAGCAGTGAAGGGGCCGAGCAGTACTTC. This encodes CASSEGAEQYF.

This sequence joins TRBV27 and TRBJ2-7, with 9 bases fitting TRBD2. Germline V gives CDR1 MNHEY, CDR2 SMNVEV (reference sequence). This CDR3 is built from 16 residues. The V segment lost 7 bases and the J segment 5 bases; nucleotides outside the gene matches: 15. CDR3 in DNA: TGTGCCAGCACCCCGCGGCTAGCGGGGTTTAGGAACGAGCAGTACTTC. Amino acids: CASTPRLAGFRNEQYF.

This sequence joins TRBV5-8 and TRBJ1-5, with a weak D call TRBD1 (5 bases). Germline V CDR1 and CDR2: SGHTS, YDEGEE. The CDR3 is made up of 18 amino acids. Trimming cost V 4 bases and J 1 base, with 21 bases left between them. CDR3 nucleotides: TGTGCCAGCAGCCCTCTTTGGGGCACACTCAGCAGCAATCAGCCCCAGCATTTT. Translating it yields CASSPLWGTLSSNQPQHF.

The chain employs TRBV18 and TRBJ2-5, with a possible D match to TRBD2 (5 bases). CDR3 size: 18 residues. CDR1 KGHSH and CDR2 LQKENI come from the germline V gene. V lost 0 bases and J 2 bases, leaving 19 bases between the germline ends. CDR3 loop: CASSPPLPGLDWQETQYF. As DNA, the CDR3 is TGTGCCAGCTCACCACCTTTACCTGGACTCGATTGGCAAGAGACCCAGTACTTC.

The chain combines TRBV27 with TRBJ2-3; 11 bases map to TRBD2. The CDR3 has 20 residues. After removal of 7 bases from V and 1 base from J, the junction contained 19 bases not matched to a gene. Germline lookup yields CDR1 MNHEY and CDR2 SMNVEV (reference sequence). The CDR3 region has the DNA TGTGCCAGCATCCCCCCCCTAGCGGGGGGAGCCCCACAAGGCACAGATACGCAGTATTTT. Protein sequence: CASIPPLAGGAPQGTDTQYF.

This rearrangement joins TRBV27 to TRBJ2-7, with 7 positions matching TRBD1. After removal of 8 bases from V and 3 bases from J, the junction contained 10 bases not matched to a gene. Germline lookup yields CDR1 MNHEY and CDR2 SMNVEV (reference sequence). CDR3 length: 14 residues. The CDR3 is CASATGTDIYEQYF. The CDR3 DNA reads as TGTGCCAGCGCAACCGGGACAGATATCTACGAGCAGTACTTC.

This clone came up a few times. The chain links TRBV4-2 to TRBJ2-1; no definite D call. Germline V gene sequence: CDR1 LGHNA, CDR2 YNFKEQ. Trimming removed 1 base at V and 9 bases at J, with 7 bases between. CDR3 size: 12 residues. The CDR3 sequence is CASSQGRSEQFF. The CDR3 nucleotides are TGTGCCAGCAGCCAAGGAAGGAGTGAGCAGTTCTTC.

This chain joins TRBV10-2 and TRBJ2-2; 10 bases line up with TRBD2. Germline-derived CDR1 and CDR2 are WSHSY and SAAADI. The J segment lost 6 bases and the V segment lost 6 bases, leaving 4 bases of the junction unmatched. The CDR3 consists of 14 residues. DNA of the CDR3: TGCGCCAGCAGGGGAGCGGGGGGGCCCGGGGAGCTGTTTTTT. Its protein is CASRGAGGPGELFF.

This chain connects TRBV5-4 to TRBJ1-4; possibly TRBD1 for D (6 bases). CDR3 size: 16 residues. V was trimmed by 2 bases and J by 3 bases, leaving 14 bases between them. Germline CDR1 reads SGHNT; CDR2 reads YYREEE (reference sequence). The CDR3 is CASSFKSGAPNEKLFF. DNA for the CDR3: TGTGCCAGCAGCTTCAAATCAGGGGCCCCTAATGAAAAACTGTTTTTT.

The chain joins TRBV19 to TRBJ2-7; no reliable D call. Per germline, CDR1 LNHDA and CDR2 SQIVND (reference sequence). Between the trimmed V and J ends, which lost 3 bases and 5 bases, there was a span of 17 bases. This CDR3 has 15 residues. CDR3 DNA: TGTGCCAGTAGTATCCGAGGAGAGGCTTACAACGAGCAGTACTTC. It codes for CASSIRGEAYNEQYF.

Written as DNA, the CDR3 is TGTGCCAGTAGTATAGATCGGGGCAGGGGATCCTACAATGAGCAGTTCTTC. It is translated as CASSIDRGRGSYNEQFF. The chain uses TRBV19 and TRBJ2-1, with D possibly being TRBD1 (6 bases). CDR1 LNHDA and CDR2 SQIVND come from the germline V gene (reference sequence). Trimming left V 0 bases short and J 1 base short, with 13 bases between. CDR3 length: 17 residues.

The chain has TRBV5-1 and TRBJ2-3, with D possibly being TRBD1 (6 bases). V lost 0 bases and J 1 base, leaving 9 bases between the germline ends. The CDR3 has 15 amino acids. Germline CDR1 and CDR2: SGHRS and YFSETQ. The CDR3 region has the DNA TGCGCCAGCAGCTTGGCCAGGGGTCGCACAGATACGCAGTATTTT. Protein product: CASSLARGRTDTQYF.

V is TRBV7-9 and J is TRBJ2-7; TRBD2 aligns across 10 bases. Germline values: CDR1 SEHNR, CDR2 FQNEAQ (reference sequence). Trimming cost V 2 bases and J 5 bases; bases outside gene matches: 12. CDR3 length: 17 amino acids. In DNA, the CDR3 is TGTGCCAGCAGCTTACCCCGGGCTAGCGGGGGTCGTGACGAGCAGTACTTC. The encoded protein is CASSLPRASGGRDEQYF.

The chain employs TRBV19 and TRBJ2-2, with a tentative D call TRBD2 (6 bases). The CDR3 has 14 residues. V was pared by 1 base and J by 3 bases, with 6 bases between. CDR1 is LNHDA and CDR2 is SQIVND in the germline V gene (reference sequence). DNA of the CDR3: TGTGCCAGTAGTATAGCGGGGGACACCGGGGAGCTGTTTTTT. Translating it yields CASSIAGDTGELFF.

The chain has TRBV27 and TRBJ2-1; 7 bases align to TRBD2. V was clipped by 6 bases and J by 6 bases; unmatched bases: 11. Germline V lookup: CDR1 MNHEY, CDR2 SMNVEV (reference sequence). This CDR3 has 15 amino acids. The CDR3 nucleotides read TGTGCCAGCAGACGATTGGGGGGGATCGGCAATGAGCAGTTCTTC. Translation gives CASRRLGGIGNEQFF.

This sequence joins TRBV7-6 and TRBJ2-2; the D gene is possibly TRBD1 (5 bases). V lost 8 bases and J lost 3, with 19 bases in between. CDR1 and CDR2 from the germline V gene are SGHVS and FNYEAQ. CDR3 size: 16 residues. CDR3 bases: TGTGCCAGCCAACTACGGGCAGGGAAGTACACCGGGGAGCTGTTTTTT. Translated: CASQLRAGKYTGELFF.